One sample yielded the 25 T cell receptor beta chains listed below, sequenced in a study of spatial heterogeneity in lung cancer. Stated time point: sample taken at primary tumor resection. TCRdb redid the calling of the 5' RACE reads with MiXCR, one entry per CDR3 protein. Of roughly 25,000 distinct CDR3 sequences listed, around 4.7% were seen once; the top ten hold under 6.5%. The sequencing here drew on PBMCs, taken at surgery. The receptors stem from a male donor with early-stage non-small cell lung cancer.

This clonotype was seen ten or more times. The chain has TRBV20-1 and TRBJ2-3, with 7 bases fitting TRBD1. The germline CDR1 and CDR2 sequences are DFQATT and SNEGSKA (reference sequence). CDR3 length: 16 amino acids. Trimming took 3 bases from V and 0 from J; bases not matched to a gene: 9. Here the CDR3 reads CSASSRTGASTDTQYF. The CDR3 DNA is TGCAGTGCTAGCTCCAGGACAGGAGCTAGCACAGATACGCAGTATTTT.

In this sample, this clonotype turned up many times. The V gene is TRBV25-1, the J gene TRBJ2-6; 8 bases are shared with TRBD1. The germline V gene has CDR1 MGHDK and CDR2 SYGVNS. V gave up 4 bases and J gave up 4 bases; unmatched junction bases: 3. This CDR3 comprises 15 residues. DNA of the CDR3: TGTGCCAGCAGTGGGACAGGGCCCGGGGCCAACGTCCTGACTTTC. It yields the protein CASSGTGPGANVLTF.

Only a few counts were recorded for this clonotype. Being one base from a much bigger clone, this may be a read error. V gene TRBV30 combines with J gene TRBJ2-2, with no clear D. The CDR3 is 14 amino acids. Per germline, CDR1 GTSNPN and CDR2 SVGIG (reference sequence). The CDR3 sequence: CARSVGANTGELFF. The CDR3 DNA reads TGTGCCCGGAGTGTAGGTGCGAACACCGGGGAGCTGTTTTTT.

This clonotype was seen repeatedly, ten times or more. The chain joins TRBV12-3 or TRBV12-4 to TRBJ2-7; 7 bases match TRBD1. The J segment lost 3 bases and the V segment lost 6 bases, leaving 8 bases of the junction unmatched. CDR3 length: 14 residues. The CDR3: CASSPGTERYEQYF. The CDR3, as DNA: TGTGCCAGCAGCCCCGGGACAGAGCGCTACGAGCAGTACTTC.

This clonotype was counted ten times or more. The chain uses TRBV11-2 and TRBJ1-5; 10 bases match TRBD1. V was pared by 3 bases and J by 5 bases, with 1 base of the junction left unmatched. This CDR3 has 14 amino acids. Germline CDR1 and CDR2: SGHAT and FQNNGV. The CDR3 is CASSLDRGDQPQHF. Here the CDR3 DNA reads TGTGCCAGCAGCTTGGACAGGGGGGATCAGCCCCAGCATTTT.

In its sample, this clonotype was seen many times. The V call is TRBV7-8, the J call TRBJ2-2; no clear D gene. Germline V CDR1 and CDR2: SGHVS, FQNEAQ. V lost 5 bases, J lost 6 bases, and 7 bases lay in between. The CDR3 extends over 12 amino acids. The CDR3, as DNA: TGTGCCAGCAGCCTGAGTCCCGGGGAGCTGTTTTTT. Its translation is CASSLSPGELFF.

Many counts were recorded for this clonotype. The rearrangement joins TRBV6-5 to TRBJ2-2, with D possibly matching TRBD2 (6 bases). Germline assignment: CDR1 MNHEY and CDR2 SVGAGI. Trimming removed 8 bases at V and 1 base at J, with 20 bases between. The CDR3 extends over 17 amino acids. CDR3 in DNA: TGTGCCAGCCGGGCTAGCGAGACCTCCGAGAACACCGGGGAGCTGTTTTTT. As protein: CASRASETSENTGELFF.

This clonotype occurred many times. This chain uses TRBV6-2 or TRBV6-3 with TRBJ1-1; 8 bases are a match to TRBD1. The CDR3 runs to 15 residues. J lost 1 base, V lost 6 bases, and 7 bases had no gene match. Germline CDR1 MNHEY, CDR2 SVGEGT. CDR3 DNA: TGTGCCAGCAGACCAGGGGGCGCGAGGAACACTGAAGCTTTCTTT. It specifies CASRPGGARNTEAFF.

This clonotype was counted many times. V is TRBV27 and J is TRBJ2-3; 8 bases are shared with TRBD2. The CDR3 totals 19 residues. The V gene's germline CDR1 is MNHEY and CDR2 SMNVEV (reference sequence). Trimming took 5 bases from V and 7 from J; bases not matched to a gene: 23. CDR3 bases: TGTGCCAGCAGTCTAACTCCCCCTGGGGTAGCGGGACTGATGAATACGCAGTATTTT. It codes for CASSLTPPGVAGLMNTQYF.

This clonotype came up many times. The rearrangement uses TRBV12-3 or TRBV12-4 and TRBJ1-6; maybe TRBD1 (5 bases). The V end lost 5 bases, the J end lost 3 bases, and 14 bases lay between the germline ends. The CDR3 has 16 amino acids. The CDR3 sequence is CASSGGVSHYNSPLHF. CDR3 DNA: TGTGCCAGCAGTGGGGGGGTTAGTCACTATAATTCACCCCTCCACTTT.

This clonotype was found many times. The V and J genes are TRBV28 and TRBJ2-7; TRBD1 matches 10 bases. This CDR3 is built from 14 residues. Germline CDR1 reads MDHEN; CDR2 reads SYDVKM. Trimming removed 6 bases from V and 3 bases from J; junction bases left unmatched: 5. The CDR3 DNA follows: TGTGCCAGCAGACGGACAGGGGGAGGCTACGAGCAGTACTTC. This gives the protein CASRRTGGGYEQYF.

This clonotype has a handful of counts. This chain uses TRBV7-2 with TRBJ2-1; 9 positions agree with TRBD1. Germline CDR1 reads SGHTA; CDR2 reads FQGNSA. V gave up 4 bases and J gave up 7 bases; unmatched junction bases: 8. The CDR3 loop spans 15 amino acids. The CDR3 protein is CASSSSGTGRNEQFF. The DNA of the CDR3 is TGTGCCAGCAGCTCCTCCGGGACAGGGCGTAATGAGCAGTTCTTC.

This clonotype was recorded many times. This rearrangement joins TRBV7-2 to TRBJ2-3, with D perhaps matching TRBD2 (6 bases). Looked up from germline, CDR1 is SGHTA and CDR2 is FQGNSA. The V end lost 4 bases, the J end lost 0 bases, and 11 bases lay between the germline ends. The CDR3 totals 15 residues. The CDR3 DNA reads TGTGCCAGCAGCTACGGACTAAGGAGCACAGATACGCAGTATTTT. It translates to CASSYGLRSTDTQYF.

This clonotype was observed many times. The chain links TRBV15 to TRBJ1-2; D ambiguous. Between the trimmed V and J ends, which lost 0 bases and 0 bases, there was a span of 5 bases. The CDR3 extends over 14 amino acids. Germline V gives CDR1 LNHNV, CDR2 YYDKDF (reference sequence). The chain's CDR3 is CATSRETANYGYTF. The DNA of the CDR3 is TGTGCCACCAGCAGAGAAACGGCTAACTATGGCTACACCTTC.

This clonotype was counted ten times or more. V usage is TRBV23-1 and J usage is TRBJ2-7; D unresolved. TRBV23-1 is recorded as an ORF, its role being uncertain. Trimming cost V 2 bases and J 2 bases, with 7 bases left between them. This CDR3 comprises 13 residues. DNA of the CDR3: TGCGCCAGCAGTCAAGAGGCACCCTACGAGCAGTACTTC. Its translation is CASSQEAPYEQYF.

In this sample, this clonotype turned up many times. As DNA, the CDR3 is TGTGCCAGCAGCTTAGACAGGGAAGCTTTCTTT. This sequence encodes CASSLDREAFF. The gene calls are TRBV7-9 and TRBJ1-1; possible D gene TRBD1, 5 bases. Looked up from germline, CDR1 is SEHNR and CDR2 is FQNEAQ (reference sequence). The CDR3 consists of 11 residues. With 1 base removed from V and 8 bases from J, the gap between germline ends came to 5 bases.

The sample holds many counts of this clonotype. The rearrangement uses TRBV10-3 and TRBJ2-3; 7 bases are a match to TRBD2. Trimming at V came to 0 bases and at J to 1 base, leaving 7 bases not matched to a gene. The germline V gene encodes CDR1 ENHRY and CDR2 SYGVKD. The CDR3 runs 17 residues. This CDR3 reads CAISESVTSHGTDTQYF. CDR3 bases: TGTGCCATCAGTGAGTCCGTGACTAGCCATGGCACAGATACGCAGTATTTT.

This clonotype appeared many times. The rearrangement uses TRBV11-2 and TRBJ1-6; a possible D gene is TRBD1 (5 bases). The V end was cut by 3 bases, the J end by 9 bases, with 18 bases between. Germline V gene lookup returns CDR1 SGHAT and CDR2 FQNNGV. The CDR3 contains 16 residues. The CDR3 coding sequence is TGTGCCAGCAGCTTGGGAGGGACGGTCAAAAGTTCACCCCTCCACTTT. Residues: CASSLGGTVKSSPLHF.

This clonotype was found many times. The chain uses TRBV5-6 and TRBJ2-1; the D is unclear. Germline V gene sequence: CDR1 SGHDT, CDR2 YYEEEE. With 2 bases removed from V and 12 bases from J, the gap between germline ends came to 18 bases. The CDR3 contains 14 residues. Written as DNA, the CDR3 is TGTGCCAGCAGCTTAGCGAGACCCCCGGTGGGGCAGTTCTTC. It translates to CASSLARPPVGQFF.

The genes are TRBV5-4 and TRBJ1-1, with TRBD1 identical over 10 bases. The CDR3 has 13 amino acids. Trimming took 4 bases from V and 8 from J; bases not matched to a gene: 5. Germline values: CDR1 SGHNT, CDR2 YYREEE (reference sequence). The CDR3 protein is CASSPGQGGEAFF. CDR3 nucleotides: TGTGCCAGCAGCCCCGGACAGGGGGGGGAAGCTTTCTTT.

About this clonotype itself: It may be a read error: a sequence one base away is much more abundant. This sequence joins TRBV5-6 and TRBJ1-1; tentatively, D is TRBD1 (5 bases). The CDR3 is 16 residues long. CDR1 is SGHDT and CDR2 is YYEEEE in the germline V gene. The CDR3 reads CASNLEVGRVNTEAFF. The CDR3 nucleotides are TGTGCCAGCAACTTGGAGGTGGGGCGCGTGAACACTGAAGCTTTCTTT. Full variable domain (rest looked up from reference TRBV5-6 and TRBJ1-1): DAGVTQSPTHLIKTRGQQVTLRCSPKSGHDTVSWYQQALGQGPQFIFQYYEEEERQRGNFPDRFSGHQFPNYSSELNVNALLLGDSALYLCASNLEVGRVNTEAFFGQGTRLTVV.

At least ten counts were recorded for this clonotype. The chain recombines TRBV2 with TRBJ2-7; D gene ambiguous. Per the germline V gene, CDR1 is SNHLY and CDR2 is FYNNEI. CDR3 length equals 14 residues. Trimming removed 7 bases at V and 0 bases at J, with 13 bases between. CDR3 bases: TGTGCCAGCAAAGACCACGTGAGCTCCTACGAGCAGTACTTC. Translated: CASKDHVSSYEQYF.

This clonotype was found many times. This sequence joins TRBV5-5 and TRBJ2-1; 9 bases fit TRBD2. Per the germline V gene, CDR1 is SGHKS and CDR2 is YYEKEE (reference sequence). V dropped 1 base and J dropped 6; count of bases not matched to a gene: 5. This CDR3 comprises 15 residues. As DNA, the CDR3 is TGTGCCAGCAGCTTGATGGCTAGCGGGACCAATGAGCAGTTCTTC. Translation: CASSLMASGTNEQFF.

This clonotype showed up many times. The V and J genes are TRBV7-2 and TRBJ1-4; 7 bases map to TRBD1. Germline V gene data show CDR1 as SGHTA and CDR2 as FQGNSA. The CDR3 consists of 15 residues. V lost 5 bases to trimming and J lost 5 bases; unmatched junction nucleotides: 8. The CDR3 nucleotides read TGTGCCAGCAGCCTATACAGGGGTCGGAATGAAAAACTGTTTTTT. Amino acid sequence: CASSLYRGRNEKLFF. Full variable domain (remainder filled in from reference TRBV7-2 and TRBJ1-4): GAGVSQSPSNKVTEKGKDVELRCDPISGHTALYWYRQSLGQGLEFLIYFQGNSAPDKSGLPSDRFSAERTGGSVSTLTIQRTQQEDSAVYLCASSLYRGRNEKLFFGSGTQLSVL.

Many counts were recorded for this clonotype. CDR3 loop: CAWSVQGAGQPQHF. The CDR3 DNA is TGTGCCTGGAGTGTACAGGGGGCCGGGCAGCCCCAGCATTTT. The gene calls are TRBV30 and TRBJ1-5, with TRBD1 matching over 9 bases. The germline CDR1 and CDR2 sequences are GTSNPN and SVGIG (reference sequence). The J segment lost 7 bases and the V segment lost 0 bases, leaving 4 bases of the junction unmatched. This CDR3 comprises 14 residues.